A selection of T cell receptor beta chains follows, all from one sample in a study of cytomegalovirus exposure and HLA in healthy donors. Libraries were prepared by immunoSEQ multiplex PCR; TCRdb keeps only in-frame clonotypes and omits some of them. Of tens of thousands of clones listed, more than 75% are singletons. The sequencing sample was made of PBMCs. These receptors all stem from a woman aged 40-49 years in good health and CMV-seronegative. The CDR3 runs from the conserved cysteine through the conserved F or W. The order of the fields is D gene, V gene, clone size, J gene, CDR3 protein, CDR3 DNA. D genes are given only for firm matches. For some rows the clone size is stated as once, few or many, or as a class when expanded; others skip it.

>NA|TRBV27|once|TRBJ2-7
CASSSLGAGAPEQYF
TGTGCCAGCAGCAGCCTCGGTGCGGGGGCGCCCGAGCAGTACTTC
>NA|TRBV6-5|few|TRBJ1-6
CASSYSGPRVSPLHF
TGTGCCAGCAGTTACTCGGGCCCGAGGGTCTCACCCCTCCACTTT
>NA|TRBV19|once|TRBJ1-1
CATKGGGTEAFF
TGTGCCACCAAGGGCGGGGGCACTGAAGCTTTCTTT
>NA|TRBV5-1|few|TRBJ1-1
CASSLWSGVAFF
TGCGCCAGCAGCTTGTGGTCGGGGGTGGCTTTCTTT
>NA|TRBV6-5|NA|TRBJ2-6
CASSYRTASGANVLTF
TGTGCCAGCAGTTACCGGACAGCCTCTGGGGCCAACGTCCTGACTTTC
>TRBD1|TRBV19|NA|TRBJ1-5
CATAGTGNQPQHF
TGTGCCACCGCCGGGACAGGGAATCAGCCCCAGCATTTT
>TRBD1|TRBV6-1|NA|TRBJ2-3
CASILGQGATDTQYF
TGTGCCAGCATCTTAGGACAGGGGGCAACAGATACGCAGTATTTT
>NA|TRBV7-6|NA|TRBJ2-7
CASSLEREPLGEQYF
TGTGCCAGCAGCTTGGAGAGGGAGCCTTTAGGCGAGCAGTACTTC
>TRBD2|TRBV14|NA|TRBJ2-1
CASSPPGLDASEQFF
TGTGCCAGCAGCCCCCCCGGACTAGACGCGAGTGAGCAGTTCTTC
>NA|TRBV7-6|NA|TRBJ2-7
CASSLSGVYEQYF
TGTGCCAGCAGCTTATCCGGTGTCTACGAGCAGTACTTC
>NA|TRBV4-1|NA|TRBJ2-7
CASSHETGTYEQYF
TGCGCCAGCAGCCATGAAACTGGTACCTACGAGCAGTACTTC
>TRBD1|TRBV19|NA|TRBJ2-7
CASSRRDSYEQYF
TGTGCCAGTAGTCGCCGGGACAGCTACGAGCAGTACTTC
>TRBD2|TRBV29-1|NA|TRBJ2-5
CSVEGGTSGGRATQETQYF
TGCAGCGTCGAGGGCGGGACTAGCGGGGGGAGAGCTACCCAAGAGACCCAGTACTTC
>NA|TRBV25-1|once|TRBJ1-1
CASSEDVTLNTEAFF
TGTGCCAGCAGTGAAGATGTGACATTAAACACTGAAGCTTTCTTT
>TRBD1|TRBV7-8|NA|TRBJ1-2
CASSPWGGQGMSGYTF
TGTGCCAGCAGCCCCTGGGGGGGACAGGGTATGAGTGGCTACACCTTC
>NA|TRBV6-5|NA|TRBJ1-1
CASTPRGFTEAFF
TGTGCCAGCACCCCAAGGGGTTTCACTGAAGCTTTCTTT
>NA|TRBV30|NA|TRBJ2-3
CAWGGGGTDTQYF
TGTGCCTGGGGGGGCGGTGGCACAGATACGCAGTATTTT
>NA|TRBV19|NA|TRBJ2-2
CASSIHRQGTNTGELFF
TGTGCCAGTAGTATCCACCGGCAGGGGACGAACACCGGGGAGCTGTTTTTT
>NA|TRBV6-1|NA|TRBJ1-6
CASRVQGFNSPLHF
TGTGCCAGCAGGGTACAGGGATTTAATTCACCCCTCCACTTT
>NA|TRBV6-1|NA|TRBJ1-1
CASRAIMNTEAFF
TGTGCCAGCAGGGCCATTATGAACACTGAAGCTTTCTTT